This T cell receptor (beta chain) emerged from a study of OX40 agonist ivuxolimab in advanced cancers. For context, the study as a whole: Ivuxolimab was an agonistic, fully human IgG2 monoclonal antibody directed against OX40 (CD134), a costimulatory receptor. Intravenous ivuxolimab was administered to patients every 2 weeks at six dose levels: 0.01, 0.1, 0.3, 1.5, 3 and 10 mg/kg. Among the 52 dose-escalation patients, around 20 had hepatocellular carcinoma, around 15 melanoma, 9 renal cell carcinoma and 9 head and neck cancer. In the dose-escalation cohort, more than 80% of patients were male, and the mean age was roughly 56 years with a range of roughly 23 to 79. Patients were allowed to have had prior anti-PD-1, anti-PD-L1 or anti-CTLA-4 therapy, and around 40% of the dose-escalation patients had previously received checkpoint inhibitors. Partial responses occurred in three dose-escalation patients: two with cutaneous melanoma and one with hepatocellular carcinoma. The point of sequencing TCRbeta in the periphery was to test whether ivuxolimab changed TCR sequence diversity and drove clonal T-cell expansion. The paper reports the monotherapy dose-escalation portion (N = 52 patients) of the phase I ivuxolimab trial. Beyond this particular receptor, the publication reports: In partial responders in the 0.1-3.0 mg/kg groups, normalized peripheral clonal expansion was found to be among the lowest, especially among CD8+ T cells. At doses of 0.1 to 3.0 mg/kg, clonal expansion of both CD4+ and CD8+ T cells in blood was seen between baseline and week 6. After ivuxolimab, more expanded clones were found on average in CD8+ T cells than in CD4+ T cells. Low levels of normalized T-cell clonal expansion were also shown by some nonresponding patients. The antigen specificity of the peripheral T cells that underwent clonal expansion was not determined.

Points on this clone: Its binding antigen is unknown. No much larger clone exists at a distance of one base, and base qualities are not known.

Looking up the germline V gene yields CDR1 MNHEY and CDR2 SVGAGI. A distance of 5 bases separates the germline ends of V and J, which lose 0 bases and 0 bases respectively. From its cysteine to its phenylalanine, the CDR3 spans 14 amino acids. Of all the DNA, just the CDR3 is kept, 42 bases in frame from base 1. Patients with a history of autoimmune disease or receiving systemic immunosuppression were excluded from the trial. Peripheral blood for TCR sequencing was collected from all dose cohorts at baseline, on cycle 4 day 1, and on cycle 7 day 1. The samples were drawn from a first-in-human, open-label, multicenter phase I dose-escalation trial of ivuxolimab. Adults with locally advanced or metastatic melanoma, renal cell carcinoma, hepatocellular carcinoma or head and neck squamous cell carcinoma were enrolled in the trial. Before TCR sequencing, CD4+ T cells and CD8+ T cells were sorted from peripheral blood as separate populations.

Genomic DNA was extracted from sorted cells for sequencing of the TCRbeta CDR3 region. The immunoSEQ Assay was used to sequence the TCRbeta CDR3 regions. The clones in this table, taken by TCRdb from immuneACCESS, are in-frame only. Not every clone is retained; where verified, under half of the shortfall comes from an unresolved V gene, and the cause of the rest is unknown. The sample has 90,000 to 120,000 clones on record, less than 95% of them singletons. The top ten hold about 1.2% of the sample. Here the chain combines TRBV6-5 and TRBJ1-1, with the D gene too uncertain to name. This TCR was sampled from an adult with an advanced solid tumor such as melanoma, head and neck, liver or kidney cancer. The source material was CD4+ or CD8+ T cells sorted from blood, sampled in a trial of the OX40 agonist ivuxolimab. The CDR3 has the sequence CASSYSTVNTEAFF. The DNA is TGTGCCAGCAGTTACTCGACTGTGAACACTGAAGCTTTCTTT.